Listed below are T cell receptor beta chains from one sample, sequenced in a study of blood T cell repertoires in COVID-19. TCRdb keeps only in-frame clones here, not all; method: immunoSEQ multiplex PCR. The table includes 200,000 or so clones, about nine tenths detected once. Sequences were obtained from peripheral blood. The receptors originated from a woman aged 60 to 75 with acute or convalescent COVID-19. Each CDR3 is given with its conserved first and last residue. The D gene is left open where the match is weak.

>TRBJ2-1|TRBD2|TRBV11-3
TGTGCCAGCAGCTCAAGGACTAGATCTCAGTTCTTC
CASSSRTRSQFF
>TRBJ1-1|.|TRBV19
TGTGCCAGTAGTGATTGGGGGAGGACTGAAGCTTTCTTT
CASSDWGRTEAFF
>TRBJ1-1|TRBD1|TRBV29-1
TGCAGCGCCCGAAGGACAGGGAACACTGAAGCTTTCTTT
CSARRTGNTEAFF
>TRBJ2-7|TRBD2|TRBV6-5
TGTGCCAGCATGGTCGGGGGGGGTAAAGGGTACGAGCAGTACTTC
CASMVGGGKGYEQYF
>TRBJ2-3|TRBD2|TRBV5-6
TGTGCCAGCAGCTTGGGCGTGGGACTAGCATTCGATACGCAGTATTTT
CASSLGVGLAFDTQYF
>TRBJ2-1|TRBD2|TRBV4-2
TGTGCCAGCAGCCAAGAGAAGGAGACTAGCGGGAGGGCCCTATACAATGAGCAGTTCTTC
CASSQEKETSGRALYNEQFF
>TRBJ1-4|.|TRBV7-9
TGTGCCAGCAGCTCCCTAACCGTGGCGGACATAGAAAAACTGTTTTTT
CASSSLTVADIEKLFF
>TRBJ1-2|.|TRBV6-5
TGTGCCAGCAGGGAGACTGCCACGTATGGCTACACCTTC
CASRETATYGYTF
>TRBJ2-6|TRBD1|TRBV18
TGTGCCAGCTCTCCCGCGACAGGGACCTCTGGGGCCAACGTCCTGACTTTC
CASSPATGTSGANVLTF
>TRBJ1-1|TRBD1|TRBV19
TGTGCCAGCCGAGTCGGGACAGACACTGAAGCTTTCTTT
CASRVGTDTEAFF
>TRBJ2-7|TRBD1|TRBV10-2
TGCGCCAGCGAAGGACAGGGGAGAGAAAACGAGCAGTACTTC
CASEGQGRENEQYF
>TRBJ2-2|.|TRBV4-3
TGCGCCAGCAGCCAAGACCCCCCCACGGCCAGCGGGACCGGGGAGCTGTTTTTT
CASSQDPPTASGTGELFF
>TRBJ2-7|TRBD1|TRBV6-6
TGTGCCAGCATCCCAGACAGGGCCACCTACGAGCAGTACTTC
CASIPDRATYEQYF
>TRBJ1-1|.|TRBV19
TGTGCCAGTAGTATCGCGGGGTACGGGACTGAAGCTTTCTTT
CASSIAGYGTEAFF
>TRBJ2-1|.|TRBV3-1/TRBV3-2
TGTGCCAGCAGCCTCCGGTCTCTAGGAGAGCAGTTCTTC
CASSLRSLGEQFF
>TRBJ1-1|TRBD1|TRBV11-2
TGTGCCAGCAGCCCTCTGACAGGGTTGAGGTCTCGGACTGAAGCTTTCTTT
CASSPLTGLRSRTEAFF
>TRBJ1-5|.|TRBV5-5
TGTGCCAGCAGCTTTTTAAATAGCAATCAGCCCCAGCATTTT
CASSFLNSNQPQHF